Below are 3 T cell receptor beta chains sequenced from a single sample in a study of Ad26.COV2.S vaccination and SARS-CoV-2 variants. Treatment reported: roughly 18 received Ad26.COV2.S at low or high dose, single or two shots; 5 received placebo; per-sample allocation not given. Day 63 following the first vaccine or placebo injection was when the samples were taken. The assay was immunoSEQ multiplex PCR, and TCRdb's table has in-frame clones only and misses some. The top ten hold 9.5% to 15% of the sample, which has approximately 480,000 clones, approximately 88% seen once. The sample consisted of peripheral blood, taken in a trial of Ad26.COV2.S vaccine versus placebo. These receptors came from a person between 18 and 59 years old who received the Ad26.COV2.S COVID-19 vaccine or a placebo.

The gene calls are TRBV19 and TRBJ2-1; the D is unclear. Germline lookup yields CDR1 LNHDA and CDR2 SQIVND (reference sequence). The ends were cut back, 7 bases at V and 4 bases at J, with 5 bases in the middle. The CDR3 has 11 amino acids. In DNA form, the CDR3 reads TGTGCCAGTACTGGGTACAATGAGCAGTTCTTC. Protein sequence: CASTGYNEQFF.

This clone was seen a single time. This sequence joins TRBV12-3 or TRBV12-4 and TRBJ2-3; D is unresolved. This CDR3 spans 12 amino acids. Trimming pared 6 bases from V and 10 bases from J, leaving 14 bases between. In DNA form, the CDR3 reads TGTGCCAGCAGACCAGGTCCCGGCGCGCAGTATTTT. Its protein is CASRPGPGAQYF.

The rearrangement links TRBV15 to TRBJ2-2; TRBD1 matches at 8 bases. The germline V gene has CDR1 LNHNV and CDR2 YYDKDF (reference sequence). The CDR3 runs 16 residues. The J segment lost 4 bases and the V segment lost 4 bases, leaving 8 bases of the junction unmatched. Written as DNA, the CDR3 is TGTGCCACCAGCACCCGGGACAGGCGTAGCACCGGGGAGCTGTTTTTT. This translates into CATSTRDRRSTGELFF.